This T cell receptor (beta chain) was found in a study of T cell repertoires in cytomegalovirus infection. Germline CDR1 reads MGHRA; CDR2 reads YSYEKL. This CDR3 region has 15 residues. The ends were cut back, 0 bases at V and 5 bases at J, with 13 bases in the middle. This clonotype was seen ten or more times. TCRdb analysed the reads with MiXCR anew, one entry per CDR3 protein. The sample lists just under 550,000 distinct CDR3 sequences, 26% occurring once. This sequence was found in a human donor in good health (CMV status not recorded). Some clones in this sample may be carry-over from other donors' samples. The rearrangement links TRBV4-1 to TRBJ1-2, with D unresolved. The sample comprised PBMCs. CDR3 region: CASSQDVEAWYGYTF. The CDR3 DNA reads as TGCGCCAGCAGCCAAGATGTCGAGGCCTGGTATGGCTACACCTTC.